The 29 T cell receptor beta chains below come from one sample, sequenced in a study. A single record per CDR3 protein comes from TCRdb applying MiXCR to the RT-PCR reads. The data show about 680,000 distinct CDR3 sequences, with around 14% seen just once and 3% to 4.5% held by the top ten. Sequenced input: memory CD4+ T cells from blood. The receptors shown here come from a female donor in good health, serving as a healthy control.

This clonotype occurred once. The rearrangement joins TRBV2 to TRBJ2-3, with D hard to call. Trimming removed 1 base from V and 4 bases from J, with 15 bases in between. The CDR3 runs 16 residues. Germline CDR1 reads SNHLY; CDR2 reads FYNNEI. This chain's CDR3 is CASSEVPFPVADTQYF. The CDR3 DNA reads TGTGCCAGCAGTGAAGTCCCCTTTCCAGTGGCAGATACGCAGTATTTT.

The gene calls are TRBV7-3 and TRBJ1-6; D remains unclear. CDR1 and CDR2 (germline): SGHTA, FQGTGA. V was pared by 1 base and J by 0 bases, with 7 bases between. The CDR3 has 16 residues. The CDR3 here is CASSLMASSYNSPLHF. The CDR3, as DNA: TGTGCCAGCAGCTTAATGGCGAGCTCCTATAATTCACCCCTCCACTTT. The whole variable domain, filled in from reference TRBV7-3 and TRBJ1-6, reads GAGVSQTPSNKVTEKGKYVELRCDPISGHTALYWYRQSLGQGPEFLIYFQGTGAADDSGLPNDRFFAVRPEGSVSTLKIQRTERGDSAVYLCASSLMASSYNSPLHFGNGTRLTVT.

In this sample, this clonotype turned up a few times. The V gene is TRBV9, the J gene TRBJ2-1, with TRBD1 matching over 8 bases. CDR3 length equals 13 residues. J was trimmed by 13 bases and V by 0 bases; bases with no gene match: 6. CDR1 and CDR2 (germline): SGDLS, YYNGEE. DNA for the CDR3: TGTGCCAGCAGCGTAGCTCTCAGGGGGCGTCAGTTCTTC. Protein: CASSVALRGRQFF. Full variable domain (outside the CDR3, taken from reference TRBV9 and TRBJ2-1): DSGVTQTPKHLITATGQRVTLRCSPRSGDLSVYWYQQSLDQGLQFLIQYYNGEERAKGNILERFSAQQFPDLHSELNLSSLELGDSALYFCASSVALRGRQFFGPGTRLTVL.

In this sample, this clonotype turned up a few times. In DNA form, the CDR3 reads TGTGCCAGCTCCGTGGACAGGGGTGCTTACAATGAGCAGTTCTTC. It encodes CASSVDRGAYNEQFF. This chain connects TRBV18 to TRBJ2-1; 9 bases map to TRBD1. The CDR3 extends over 15 amino acids. After removal of 6 bases from V and 4 bases from J, the junction contained 7 bases not matched to a gene. The germline V gene encodes CDR1 KGHSH and CDR2 LQKENI. Supplemented by reference TRBV18 and TRBJ2-1, the full variable domain reads NAGVMQNPRHLVRRRGQEARLRCSPMKGHSHVYWYRQLPEEGLKFMVYLQKENIIDESGMPKERFSAEFPKEGPSILRIQQVVRGDSAAYFCASSVDRGAYNEQFFGPGTRLTVL.

J is TRBJ2-7 and V is TRBV10-3, with 9 bases lining up with TRBD2. Germline CDR1 ENHRY, CDR2 SYGVKD. The ends lost 6 bases at V and 1 base at J; junction bases unmatched: 4. The CDR3 has 14 residues. The CDR3 sequence is CAISPSGESYEQYF. As DNA, the CDR3 is TGTGCCATCAGCCCTAGCGGGGAGTCCTACGAGCAGTACTTC.

This sequence joins TRBV25-1 and TRBJ1-1, with D tentatively TRBD1 (6 bases). Germline CDR1 reads MGHDK; CDR2 reads SYGVNS. The ends were cut back, 0 bases at V and 12 bases at J, with 14 bases in the middle. This CDR3 contains 13 residues. The CDR3 sequence: CASSEYEEGETFF. The CDR3 DNA reads as TGTGCCAGCAGTGAATATGAAGAGGGGGAAACTTTCTTT. Full variable domain (missing parts from reference TRBV25-1 and TRBJ1-1): EADIYQTPRYLVIGTGKKITLECSQTMGHDKMYWYQQDPGMELHLIHYSYGVNSTEKGDLSSESTVSRIRTEHFPLTLESARPSHTSQYLCASSEYEEGETFFGQGTRLTVV.

In this sample, this clonotype turned up many times. The chain employs TRBV7-9 and TRBJ2-3, with D unresolved. Trimming took off 3 bases at V and 1 base at J, with 8 bases between the two ends. This CDR3 region has 14 residues. Germline loops: CDR1 SEHNR, CDR2 FQNEAQ (reference sequence). CDR3 in amino acids: CASSFWQGTDTQYF. CDR3 sequence (DNA): TGTGCCAGCAGCTTTTGGCAGGGCACAGATACGCAGTATTTT.

This clonotype was recorded at least ten times. The chain recombines TRBV12-3 or TRBV12-4 with TRBJ1-1, with a weak D call TRBD1 (5 bases). Trimming stripped 2 bases from V and 3 bases from J, with 13 bases between. The CDR3 loop spans 15 amino acids. CDR3 coding DNA: TGTGCCAGCAGTTTACAGGGCCCACTGGACACTGAAGCTTTCTTT. This encodes CASSLQGPLDTEAFF.

This clonotype showed up just a few times. The J gene is TRBJ2-1, the V gene TRBV28, with 8 bases matching TRBD1. Unmatched junction bases numbered 10, after V lost 2 bases and J lost 7 bases. The CDR3 runs to 16 residues. Looked up from germline, CDR1 is MDHEN and CDR2 is SYDVKM. In DNA form, the CDR3 reads TGTGCCAGCAGTTTAAGGGCGGGCAGGGGGCGAAATGAGCAGTTCTTC. Translated: CASSLRAGRGRNEQFF.

This chain joins TRBV5-6 and TRBJ2-5; the D gene is possibly TRBD1 (6 bases). Germline assignment: CDR1 SGHDT and CDR2 YYEEEE. Deletions cut 2 bases from V and 4 bases from J, with 18 bases between. This CDR3 contains 16 residues. Written as DNA, the CDR3 is TGTGCCAGCAGCTTAGGGGCCGAGACAGGCACAGAGACCCAGTACTTC. Translation gives CASSLGAETGTETQYF.

The V and J genes are TRBV5-1 and TRBJ2-7; the match to TRBD1 covers 11 bases. The CDR3 is 16 amino acids. Trimming removed 5 bases from V and 6 bases from J; junction bases left unmatched: 13. The germline V gene encodes CDR1 SGHRS and CDR2 YFSETQ. CDR3 bases: TGCGCCAGCAGTTTGAATACTGGACAGGGGGCTAGCGAGCAGTACTTC. It codes for CASSLNTGQGASEQYF.

This clonotype was counted many times. This sequence joins TRBV10-3 and TRBJ2-7; D ambiguous. Trimming took off 4 bases at V and 5 bases at J, with 18 bases between the two ends. Germline-derived CDR1 and CDR2 are ENHRY and SYGVKD. The CDR3 totals 15 residues. CDR3 coding DNA: TGTGCCATCAGTGCGCGGAATCCGCGAGAGGACGAGCAGTACTTC. Translated: CAISARNPREDEQYF.

V and J are TRBV7-9 and TRBJ1-2, with D possibly TRBD1 on 5 matching bases. The germline gives CDR1 SEHNR, CDR2 FQNEAQ (reference sequence). The CDR3 consists of 13 residues. Trimming stripped 5 bases from V and 6 bases from J, with 13 bases between. CDR3 sequence reads: CASSAGQGHGYTF. The CDR3 DNA sequence: TGTGCCAGCAGCGCCGGGCAGGGCCATGGCTACACCTTC.

The chain combines TRBV29-1 with TRBJ1-2; D unresolved. The CDR3 sequence is 12 residues long. Germline CDR1 reads SQVTM; CDR2 reads ANQGSEA. V was cut by 4 bases and J by 8 bases, with 14 bases left in between. CDR3 sequence reads: CSVGRDLPGYTF. The DNA for the CDR3 is TGCAGCGTTGGGAGAGATCTGCCGGGCTACACCTTC.

This clonotype was found a few times. This sequence joins TRBV2 and TRBJ1-5; weak D call: TRBD1 (6 bases). The germline V gene has CDR1 SNHLY and CDR2 FYNNEI. The V gene lost 3 bases and the J gene lost 6 bases, with 12 bases spanning the gap. CDR3 size: 14 residues. The CDR3 coding sequence is TGTGCCAGCAGTGAGGAGGCAGGGGCTCAGCCCCAGCATTTT. Translating gives CASSEEAGAQPQHF.

This clonotype was seen a few times. The gene calls are TRBV10-3 and TRBJ2-7, with D possibly called TRBD1 or TRBD2 (5 bases each). CDR3 size: 14 residues. The V gene lost 3 bases and the J gene lost 5 bases, with 14 bases spanning the gap. Germline V lookup: CDR1 ENHRY, CDR2 SYGVKD. CDR3 DNA: TGTGCCATCAGTGAAAAAAGGGACGTCCACGAGCAGTACTTC. Its translation: CAISEKRDVHEQYF.

This rearrangement joins TRBV29-1 to TRBJ1-5; D unresolved. Per germline, CDR1 SQVTM and CDR2 ANQGSEA. The V and J ends lost 1 base and 7 bases respectively, with 11 bases between them. The CDR3 sequence is 13 residues long. The DNA of the CDR3 is TGCAGCGTTGAAGTGGAGGGCCGGCAGCCCCAGCATTTT. Translation gives CSVEVEGRQPQHF. Full variable domain (missing parts from reference TRBV29-1 and TRBJ1-5): SAVISQKPSRDICQRGTSLTIQCQVDSQVTMMFWYRQQPGQSLTLIATANQGSEATYESGFVIDKFPISRPNLTFSTLTVSNMSPEDSSIYLCSVEVEGRQPQHFGDGTRLSIL.

This clonotype was picked up a small number of times. This rearrangement joins TRBV5-1 to TRBJ2-1; TRBD1 matches at 7 bases. Germline V lookup: CDR1 SGHRS, CDR2 YFSETQ. The CDR3 spans 16 residues. With V trimmed by 7 bases and J by 0 bases, 10 bases remained unmatched. This CDR3 reads CASARSQGVSYNEQFF. The CDR3 DNA reads TGCGCCAGCGCCAGAAGTCAGGGGGTCTCCTACAATGAGCAGTTCTTC. The whole variable domain, remainder taken from reference TRBV5-1 and TRBJ2-1, is KAGVTQTPRYLIKTRGQQVTLSCSPISGHRSVSWYQQTPGQGLQFLFEYFSETQRNKGNFPGRFSGRQFSNSRSEMNVSTLELGDSALYLCASARSQGVSYNEQFFGPGTRLTVL.

Many counts were recorded for this clonotype. The chain is built from TRBV29-1 and TRBJ2-2; D gene uncertain. The germline V gene encodes CDR1 SQVTM and CDR2 ANQGSEA. V shed 4 bases and J shed 1 base, with 7 bases lying between them. CDR3 size: 13 residues. CDR3 sequence (DNA): TGCAGCGTTGGTGGGCGGAACACCGGGGAGCTGTTTTTT. It yields the protein CSVGGRNTGELFF.

The chain uses TRBV7-2 and TRBJ2-7; 7 nucleotides agree with TRBD2. V was clipped by 9 bases and J by 2 bases; unmatched bases: 10. The CDR3 sequence is 14 residues long. CDR1 is SGHTA and CDR2 is FQGNSA in the germline V gene. CDR3 protein: CASSRDYITYEQYF. The CDR3 DNA sequence: TGTGCCAGTAGTCGGGACTACATCACCTACGAGCAGTACTTC.

The rearrangement joins TRBV30 to TRBJ2-1, with 7 bases fitting TRBD1. Germline lookup yields CDR1 GTSNPN and CDR2 SVGIG (reference sequence). The length of the CDR3 is 14 residues. Losses at the gene ends were 2 bases for V and 0 bases for J; bases not matched to a gene: 1. CDR3 DNA sequence: TGTGCCTGGAGTAGGGACAGCTCCTACAATGAGCAGTTCTTC. Amino acids: CAWSRDSSYNEQFF.

This clonotype was seen more than once but under ten times. The CDR3: CASSLERSSGNTIYF. DNA for the CDR3: TGTGCCAGCAGTTTGGAGAGGTCATCTGGAAACACCATATATTTT. V gene TRBV12-3 or TRBV12-4 combines with J gene TRBJ1-3; D not resolved. This CDR3 comprises 15 residues. Between the trimmed V and J ends, which lost 3 bases and 1 base, there was a span of 10 bases.

Here the CDR3 DNA reads TGTGCCAGCAGCGTAGTTACAGGGAACTATGGCTACACCTTC. As protein: CASSVVTGNYGYTF. V and J are TRBV9 and TRBJ1-2, with D possibly being TRBD1 (6 bases). Trimming took off 0 bases at V and 2 bases at J, with 8 bases between the two ends. Per the germline V gene, CDR1 is SGDLS and CDR2 is YYNGEE. The CDR3 extends over 14 amino acids.

The chain joins TRBV20-1 to TRBJ2-7, with D unclear. Trimming took 3 bases from V and 3 from J, leaving 9 bases between them. The CDR3 has 12 amino acids. CDR1 is DFQATT and CDR2 is SNEGSKA in the germline V gene (reference sequence). CDR3: CSASPSIYEQYF. The CDR3 DNA follows: TGCAGTGCTAGCCCTAGTATCTACGAGCAGTACTTC.

The chain has TRBV9 and TRBJ2-5; 9 bases match TRBD2. The CDR3 sequence is 18 residues long. Germline V gene data show CDR1 as SGDLS and CDR2 as YYNGEE. The trim removed 0 bases at V and 0 bases at J, leaving 9 bases unmatched. The CDR3 nucleotides are TGTGCCAGCAGCGTAGGTTCCGCGGGAGGGATGTACCAAGAGACCCAGTACTTC. Encoded protein: CASSVGSAGGMYQETQYF.

The chain recombines TRBV12-3 or TRBV12-4 with TRBJ2-5, with D hard to call. The CDR3 is 14 amino acids. V lost 5 bases and J lost 1, with 11 bases in between. CDR3 nucleotide sequence: TGTGCCAGCAGTCTGACACAATCCCAAGAGACCCAGTACTTC. This translates into CASSLTQSQETQYF.

This clonotype occurred many times. The chain recombines TRBV6-5 with TRBJ1-2; D unclear. V lost 5 bases and J lost 4, with 8 bases in between. The CDR3 contains 12 residues. CDR1 and CDR2 from the germline V gene are MNHEY and SVGAGI. Here the CDR3 reads CASSLYPYGYTF. CDR3 bases: TGTGCCAGCAGTCTCTATCCCTATGGCTACACCTTC.

The chain couples TRBV7-8 to TRBJ1-6; D might be TRBD1 (6 bases). This CDR3 region has 17 residues. Per germline, CDR1 SGHVS and CDR2 FQNEAQ. V was pared by 7 bases and J by 10 bases, with 26 bases between. DNA of the CDR3: TGTGCCAGCAACACTATTTCGGGGCAGGGGAGTCGATCACCCCTCCACTTT. Its protein product is CASNTISGQGSRSPLHF.

The V gene is TRBV11-2, the J gene TRBJ2-7; no clear D gene. This CDR3 contains 14 residues. Trimming shortened V by 5 bases and J by 3 bases, and 14 bases separated the two germline ends. Germline CDR1 SGHAT, CDR2 FQNNGV. The chain's CDR3 is CASSLSPGSYEQYF. DNA for the CDR3: TGTGCCAGCAGCCTCTCCCCAGGCAGCTACGAGCAGTACTTC.